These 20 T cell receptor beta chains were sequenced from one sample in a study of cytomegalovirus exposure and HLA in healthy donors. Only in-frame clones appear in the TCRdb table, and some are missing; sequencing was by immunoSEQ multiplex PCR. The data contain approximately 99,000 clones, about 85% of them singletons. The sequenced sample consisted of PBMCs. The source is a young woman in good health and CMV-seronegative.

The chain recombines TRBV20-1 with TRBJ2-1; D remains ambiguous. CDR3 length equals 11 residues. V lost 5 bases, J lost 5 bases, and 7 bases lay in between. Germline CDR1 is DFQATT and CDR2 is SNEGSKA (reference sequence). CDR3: CSAENHNEQFF. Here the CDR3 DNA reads TGCAGTGCTGAGAACCACAATGAGCAGTTCTTC.

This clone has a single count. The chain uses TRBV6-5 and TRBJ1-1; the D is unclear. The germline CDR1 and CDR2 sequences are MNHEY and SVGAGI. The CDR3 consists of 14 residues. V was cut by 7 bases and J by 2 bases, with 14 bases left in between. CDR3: CASTFNTGNTEAFF. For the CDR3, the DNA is TGTGCCAGCACTTTTAACACGGGAAACACTGAAGCTTTCTTT.

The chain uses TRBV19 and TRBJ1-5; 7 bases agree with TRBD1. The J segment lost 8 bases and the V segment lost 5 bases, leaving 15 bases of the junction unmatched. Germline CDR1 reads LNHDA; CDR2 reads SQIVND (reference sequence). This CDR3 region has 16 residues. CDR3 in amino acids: CASSPQPRQGTKPQHF. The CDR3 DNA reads TGTGCCAGTAGTCCCCAACCCAGACAGGGCACTAAGCCCCAGCATTTT.

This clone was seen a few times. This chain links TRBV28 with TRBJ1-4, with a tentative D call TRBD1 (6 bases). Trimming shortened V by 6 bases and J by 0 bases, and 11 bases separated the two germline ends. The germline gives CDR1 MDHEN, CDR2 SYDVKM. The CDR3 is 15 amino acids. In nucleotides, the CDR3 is TGTGCCAGCAGCCCACGGGACACAACTAATGAAAAACTGTTTTTT. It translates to CASSPRDTTNEKLFF.

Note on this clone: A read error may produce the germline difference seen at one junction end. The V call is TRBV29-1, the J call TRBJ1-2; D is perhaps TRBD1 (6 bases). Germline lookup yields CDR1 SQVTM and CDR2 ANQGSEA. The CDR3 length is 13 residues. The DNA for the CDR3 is TGCAGCGCTGAATCACAGGGTTCGGAGGGCTACACCTTC. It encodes CSAESQGSEGYTF.

The DNA for the CDR3 is TGCGCCAGCAGCTTGGAGAGCTACACAGATACGCAGTATTTT. This codes for CASSLESYTDTQYF. The chain carries TRBV5-1 and TRBJ2-3; D is ambiguous. The CDR3 is 14 residues long. V dropped 0 bases and J dropped 2 bases, with 7 bases sitting between them. The germline V gene has CDR1 SGHRS and CDR2 YFSETQ.

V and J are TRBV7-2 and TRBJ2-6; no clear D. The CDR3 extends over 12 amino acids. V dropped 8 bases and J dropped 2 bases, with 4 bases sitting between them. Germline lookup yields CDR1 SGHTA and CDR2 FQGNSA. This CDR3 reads CASLAGANVLTF. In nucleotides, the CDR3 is TGTGCCAGCCTAGCTGGGGCCAACGTCCTGACTTTC.

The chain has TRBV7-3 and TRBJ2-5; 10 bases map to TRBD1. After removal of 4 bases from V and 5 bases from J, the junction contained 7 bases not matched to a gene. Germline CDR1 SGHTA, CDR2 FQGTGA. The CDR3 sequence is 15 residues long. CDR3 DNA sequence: TGTGCCAGCAGCTCGACAGGGGGCTTCGGGGAGACCCAGTACTTC. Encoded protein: CASSSTGGFGETQYF.

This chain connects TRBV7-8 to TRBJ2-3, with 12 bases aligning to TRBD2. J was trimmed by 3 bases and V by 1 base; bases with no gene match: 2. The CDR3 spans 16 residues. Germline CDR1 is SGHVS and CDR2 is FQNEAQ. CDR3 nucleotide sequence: TGTGCCAGCAGCTTAGGGACTAGCGGGGCTACAGATACGCAGTATTTT. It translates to CASSLGTSGATDTQYF.

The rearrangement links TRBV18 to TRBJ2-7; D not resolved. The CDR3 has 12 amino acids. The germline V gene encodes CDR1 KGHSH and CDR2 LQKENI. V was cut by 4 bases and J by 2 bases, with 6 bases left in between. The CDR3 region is CASSRHPYEQYF. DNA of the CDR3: TGTGCCAGCTCACGACACCCCTACGAGCAGTACTTC.

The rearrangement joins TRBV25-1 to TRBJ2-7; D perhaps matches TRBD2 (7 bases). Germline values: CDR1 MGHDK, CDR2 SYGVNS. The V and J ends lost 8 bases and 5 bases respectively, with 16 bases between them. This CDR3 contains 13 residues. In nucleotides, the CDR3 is TGTGCCAGCCGCCGAGGGGGGGGCCACGAGCAGTACTTC. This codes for CASRRGGGHEQYF.

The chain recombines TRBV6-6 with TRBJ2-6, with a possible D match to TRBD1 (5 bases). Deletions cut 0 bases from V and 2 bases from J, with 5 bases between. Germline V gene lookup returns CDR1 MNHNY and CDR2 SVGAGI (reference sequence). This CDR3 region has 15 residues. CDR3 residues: CASSYSGAGANVLTF. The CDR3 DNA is TGTGCCAGCAGTTACTCAGGGGCTGGGGCCAACGTCCTGACTTTC.

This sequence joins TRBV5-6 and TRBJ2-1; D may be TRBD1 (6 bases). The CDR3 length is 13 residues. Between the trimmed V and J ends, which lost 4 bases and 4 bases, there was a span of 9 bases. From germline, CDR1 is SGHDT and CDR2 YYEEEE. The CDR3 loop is CASSPGQYNEQFF. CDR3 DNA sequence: TGTGCCAGCAGCCCCGGACAGTACAATGAGCAGTTCTTC.

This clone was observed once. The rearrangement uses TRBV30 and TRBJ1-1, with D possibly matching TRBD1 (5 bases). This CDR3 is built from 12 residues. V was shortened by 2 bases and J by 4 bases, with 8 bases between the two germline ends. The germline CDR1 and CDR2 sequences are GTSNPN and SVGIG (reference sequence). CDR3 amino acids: CAWSSGPTEAFF. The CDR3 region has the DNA TGTGCCTGGAGTTCAGGGCCCACTGAAGCTTTCTTT.

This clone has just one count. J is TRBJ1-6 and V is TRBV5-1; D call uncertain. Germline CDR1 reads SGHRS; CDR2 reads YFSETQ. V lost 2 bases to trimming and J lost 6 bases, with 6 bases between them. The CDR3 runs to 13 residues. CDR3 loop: CASSFVANSPLHF. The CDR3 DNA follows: TGCGCCAGCAGCTTTGTGGCTAATTCACCCCTCCACTTT.

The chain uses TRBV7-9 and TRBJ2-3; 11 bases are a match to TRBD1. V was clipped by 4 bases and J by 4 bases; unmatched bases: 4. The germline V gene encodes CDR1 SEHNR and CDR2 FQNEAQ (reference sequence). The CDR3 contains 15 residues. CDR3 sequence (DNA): TGTGCCAGCAGCTCAGGACAGGGGGCGTCAGATACGCAGTATTTT. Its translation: CASSSGQGASDTQYF. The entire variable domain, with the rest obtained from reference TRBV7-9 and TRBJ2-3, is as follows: DTGVSQNPRHKITKRGQNVTFRCDPISEHNRLYWYRQTLGQGPEFLTYFQNEAQLEKSRLLSDRFSAERPKGSFSTLEIQRTEQGDSAMYLCASSSGQGASDTQYFGPGTRLTVL.

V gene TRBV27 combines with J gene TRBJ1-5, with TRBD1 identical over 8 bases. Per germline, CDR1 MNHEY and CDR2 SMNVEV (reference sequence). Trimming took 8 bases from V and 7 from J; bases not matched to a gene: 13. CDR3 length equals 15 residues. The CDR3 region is CASQSRTGLRQPQHF. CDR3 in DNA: TGTGCCAGCCAATCCCGGACAGGGCTAAGGCAGCCCCAGCATTTT.

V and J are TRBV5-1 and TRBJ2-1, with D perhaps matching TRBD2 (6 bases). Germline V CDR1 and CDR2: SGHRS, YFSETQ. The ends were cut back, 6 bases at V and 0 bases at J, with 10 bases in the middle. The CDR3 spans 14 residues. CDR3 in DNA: TGCGCCAGCAAGCCGGGACTCTCCTACAATGAGCAGTTCTTC. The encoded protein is CASKPGLSYNEQFF.

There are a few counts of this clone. CDR3 sequence reads: CASSSRGGYTF. The CDR3 nucleotides are TGTGCCAGCAGCTCGCGGGGGGGCTACACCTTC. The chain employs TRBV4-2 and TRBJ1-2; a weak D match, TRBD1 (5 bases). The CDR3 spans 11 residues. V was cut by 5 bases and J by 8 bases, with 9 bases left in between. Per germline, CDR1 LGHNA and CDR2 YNFKEQ.

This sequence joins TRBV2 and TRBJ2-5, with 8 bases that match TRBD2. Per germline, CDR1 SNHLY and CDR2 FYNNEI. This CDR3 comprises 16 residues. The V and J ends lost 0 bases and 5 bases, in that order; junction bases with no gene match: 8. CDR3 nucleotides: TGTGCCAGCAGTGAAGCGCTGGCGGGGGGTCGGGAGACCCAGTACTTC. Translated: CASSEALAGGRETQYF.